The 8 T cell receptor beta chains given below trace back to one sample, sequenced in a study of blood T cell repertoires in COVID-19. The table came from immunoSEQ multiplex PCR; TCRdb's copy has only in-frame clones and leaves some out. This table has 200,000 to 300,000 clones, 65% to 90% appearing once. Specimen: peripheral blood. The receptors originated from a man in his forties or fifties who had recovered from COVID-19.

The chain joins TRBV4-1 to TRBJ2-5; TRBD2 agrees at 8 bases. CDR3 length: 14 amino acids. Germline V CDR1 and CDR2: MGHRA, YSYEKL. The V segment lost 8 bases and the J segment 3 bases; nucleotides outside the gene matches: 8. The CDR3 DNA is TGCGCCAGCGCAAGGACTAGCAGGGAAGAGACCCAGTACTTC. It specifies CASARTSREETQYF.

This clone was seen only a few times. V is TRBV7-9 and J is TRBJ2-7, with D unresolved. V was shortened by 8 bases and J by 6 bases, with 8 bases between the two germline ends. Germline lookup yields CDR1 SEHNR and CDR2 FQNEAQ (reference sequence). The CDR3 runs to 10 residues. CDR3 DNA sequence: TGTGCCAGCGGCCATGGCGAGCAGTACTTC. This codes for CASGHGEQYF.

This clone was counted a single time. The CDR3 nucleotides read TGTGCCAGTACCAGAGCGGGGGGCTCCTACAATGAGCAGTTCTTC. It translates to CASTRAGGSYNEQFF. The V call is TRBV19, the J call TRBJ2-1; 9 nucleotides align to TRBD2. CDR1 is LNHDA, CDR2 SQIVND, per germline (reference sequence). The V and J ends lost 7 bases and 0 bases, in that order; junction bases with no gene match: 4. The CDR3 contains 15 residues.

V usage is TRBV6-5 and J usage is TRBJ1-2, with D perhaps matching TRBD1 (6 bases). The CDR3 is 14 residues long. Germline V gives CDR1 MNHEY, CDR2 SVGAGI. V lost 7 bases and J lost 0, with 12 bases in between. CDR3 sequence: CASNAYRANYGYTF. CDR3 in DNA: TGTGCCAGCAACGCTTACAGGGCTAACTATGGCTACACCTTC.

This sequence joins TRBV2 and TRBJ1-1; a weak D match, TRBD1 (5 bases). V dropped 6 bases and J dropped 5 bases, with 10 bases sitting between them. CDR1 is SNHLY, CDR2 FYNNEI, per germline. The length of the CDR3 is 12 residues. The CDR3 region has the DNA TGTGCCAGCAGCGGGGGTTGGACTGAAGCTTTCTTT. Translated, it gives CASSGGWTEAFF.

This chain connects TRBV5-4 to TRBJ2-5, with 9 bases fitting TRBD2. The germline CDR1 and CDR2 sequences are SGHNT and YYREEE (reference sequence). The CDR3 has 16 amino acids. After removal of 2 bases from V and 1 base from J, the junction contained 6 bases not matched to a gene. In DNA, the CDR3 is TGTGCCAGCAGCTTCGGCGGGAGGGCGGCCCAAGAGACCCAGTACTTC. Encoded protein: CASSFGGRAAQETQYF.

This chain uses TRBV9 with TRBJ2-5, with 9 bases lining up with TRBD2. The CDR3 contains 15 residues. Germline CDR1 is SGDLS and CDR2 is YYNGEE. J gave up 4 bases and V 0 bases, and 4 bases lay outside the gene matches. The CDR3 nucleotides are TGTGCCAGCAGCGTAGGGCTAGCGGGGATAGAGACCCAGTACTTC. Its protein product is CASSVGLAGIETQYF.

The rearrangement links TRBV11-3 to TRBJ2-1, with 8 bases aligning to TRBD1. Germline CDR1 and CDR2: SGHNT and YENEEA. J lost 3 bases, V lost 3 bases, and 4 bases had no gene match. The CDR3 extends over 15 amino acids. Here the CDR3 DNA reads TGTGCCAGCAGCTTCGGACAGGGTAGCTACAATGAGCAGTTCTTC. Encoded protein: CASSFGQGSYNEQFF.